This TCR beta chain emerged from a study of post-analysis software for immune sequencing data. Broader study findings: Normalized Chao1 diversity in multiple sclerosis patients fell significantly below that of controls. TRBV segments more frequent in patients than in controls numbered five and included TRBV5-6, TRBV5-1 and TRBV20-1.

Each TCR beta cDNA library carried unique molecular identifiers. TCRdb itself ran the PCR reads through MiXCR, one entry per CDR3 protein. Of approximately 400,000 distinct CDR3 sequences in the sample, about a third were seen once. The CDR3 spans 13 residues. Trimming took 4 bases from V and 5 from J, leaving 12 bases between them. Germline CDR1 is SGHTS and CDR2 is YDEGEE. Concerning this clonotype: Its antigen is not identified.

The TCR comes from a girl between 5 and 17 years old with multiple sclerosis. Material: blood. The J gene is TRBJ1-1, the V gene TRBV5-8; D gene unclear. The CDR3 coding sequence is TGTGCCAGCAGCCCTTACTCTGGGACTGAAGCTTTCTTT. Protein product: CASSPYSGTEAFF.